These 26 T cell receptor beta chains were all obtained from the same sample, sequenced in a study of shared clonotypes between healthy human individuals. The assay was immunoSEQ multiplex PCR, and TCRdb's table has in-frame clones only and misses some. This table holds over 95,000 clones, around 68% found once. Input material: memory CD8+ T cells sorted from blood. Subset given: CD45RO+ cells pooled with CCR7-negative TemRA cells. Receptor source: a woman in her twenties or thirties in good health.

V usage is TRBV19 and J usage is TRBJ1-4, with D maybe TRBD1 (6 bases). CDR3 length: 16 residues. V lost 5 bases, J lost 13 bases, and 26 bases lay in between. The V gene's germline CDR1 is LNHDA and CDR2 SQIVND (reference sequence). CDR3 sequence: CASSPTRDKPMAGLFF. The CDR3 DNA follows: TGTGCCAGTAGTCCAACCCGGGACAAACCGATGGCTGGACTGTTTTTT.

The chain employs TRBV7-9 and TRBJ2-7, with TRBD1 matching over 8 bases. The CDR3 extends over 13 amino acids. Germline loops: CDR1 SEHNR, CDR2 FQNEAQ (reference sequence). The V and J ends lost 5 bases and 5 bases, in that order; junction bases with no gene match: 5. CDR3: CASSRDRLNEQYF. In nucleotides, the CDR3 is TGTGCCAGCAGCAGGGACAGGCTCAACGAGCAGTACTTC.

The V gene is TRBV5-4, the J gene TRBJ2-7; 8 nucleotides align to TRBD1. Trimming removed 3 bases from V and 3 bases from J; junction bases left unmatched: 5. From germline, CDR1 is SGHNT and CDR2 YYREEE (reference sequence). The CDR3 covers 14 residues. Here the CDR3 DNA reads TGTGCCAGCAGCTCCGACAGGGGTCGCTACGAGCAGTACTTC. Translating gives CASSSDRGRYEQYF.

The CDR3 sequence is CASSSWDRETEAFF. CDR3 DNA: TGTGCCAGCAGTAGCTGGGACAGGGAAACTGAAGCTTTCTTT. J is TRBJ1-1 and V is TRBV27; 9 bases are shared with TRBD1. Trimming took 5 bases from V and 5 from J; bases not matched to a gene: 6. Germline assignment: CDR1 MNHEY and CDR2 SMNVEV (reference sequence). The CDR3 loop spans 14 amino acids.

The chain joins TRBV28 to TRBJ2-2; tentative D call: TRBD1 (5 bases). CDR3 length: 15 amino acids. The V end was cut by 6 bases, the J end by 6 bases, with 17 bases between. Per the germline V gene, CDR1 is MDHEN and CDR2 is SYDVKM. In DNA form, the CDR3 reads TGTGCCAGCAGCTACGATACCAGGGTGGCCGGGGAGCTGTTTTTT. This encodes CASSYDTRVAGELFF.

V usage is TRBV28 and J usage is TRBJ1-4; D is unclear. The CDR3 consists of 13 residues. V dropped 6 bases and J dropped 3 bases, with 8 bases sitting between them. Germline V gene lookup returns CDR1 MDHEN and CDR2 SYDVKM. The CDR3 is CASSPSSNEKLFF. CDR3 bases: TGTGCCAGCAGCCCTAGTTCTAATGAAAAACTGTTTTTT.

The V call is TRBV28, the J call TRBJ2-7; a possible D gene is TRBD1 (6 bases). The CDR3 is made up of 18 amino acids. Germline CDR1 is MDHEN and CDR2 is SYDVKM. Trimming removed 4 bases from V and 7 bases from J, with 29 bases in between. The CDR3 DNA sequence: TGTGCCAGCAGTTCCCTCGGTGGGGGCACTTATCTTGGGGGAGAGCAGTACTTC. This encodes CASSSLGGGTYLGGEQYF.

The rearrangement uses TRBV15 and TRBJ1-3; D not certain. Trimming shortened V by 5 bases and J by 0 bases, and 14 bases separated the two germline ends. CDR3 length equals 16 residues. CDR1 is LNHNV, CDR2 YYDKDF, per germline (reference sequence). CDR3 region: CATSRSAETSGNTIYF. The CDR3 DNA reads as TGTGCCACCAGCCGGAGCGCGGAAACCTCTGGAAACACCATATATTTT.

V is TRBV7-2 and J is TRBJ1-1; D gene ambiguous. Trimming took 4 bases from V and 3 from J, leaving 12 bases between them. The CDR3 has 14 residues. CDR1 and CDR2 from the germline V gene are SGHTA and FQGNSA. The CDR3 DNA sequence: TGTGCCAGCAGCTCCCAGGACTGGCACACTGAAGCTTTCTTT. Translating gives CASSSQDWHTEAFF. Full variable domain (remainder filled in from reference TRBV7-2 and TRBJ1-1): GAGVSQSPSNKVTEKGKDVELRCDPISGHTALYWYRQSLGQGLEFLIYFQGNSAPDKSGLPSDRFSAERTGGSVSTLTIQRTQQEDSAVYLCASSSQDWHTEAFFGQGTRLTVV.

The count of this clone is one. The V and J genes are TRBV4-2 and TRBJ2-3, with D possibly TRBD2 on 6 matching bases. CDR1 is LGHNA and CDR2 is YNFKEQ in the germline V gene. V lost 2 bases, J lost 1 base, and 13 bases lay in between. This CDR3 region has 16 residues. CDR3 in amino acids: CASSQPGRQRTDTQYF. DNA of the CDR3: TGTGCCAGCAGCCAACCCGGGAGACAGCGCACAGATACGCAGTATTTT.

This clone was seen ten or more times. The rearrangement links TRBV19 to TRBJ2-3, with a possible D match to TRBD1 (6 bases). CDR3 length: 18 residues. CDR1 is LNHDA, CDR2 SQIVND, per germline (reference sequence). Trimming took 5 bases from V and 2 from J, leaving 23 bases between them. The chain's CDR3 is CASSPTSPSQGFTDTQYF. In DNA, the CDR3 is TGTGCCAGTAGTCCAACCTCCCCCTCACAGGGCTTCACAGATACGCAGTATTTT. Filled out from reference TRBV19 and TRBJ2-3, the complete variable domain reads DGGITQSPKYLFRKEGQNVTLSCEQNLNHDAMYWYRQDPGQGLRLIYYSQIVNDFQKGDIAEGYSVSREKKESFPLTVTSAQKNPTAFYLCASSPTSPSQGFTDTQYFGPGTRLTVL.

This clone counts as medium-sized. The CDR3 here is CASSRRLGRLNTEAFF. The CDR3 DNA is TGCGCCAGCAGCCGACGCCTTGGACGGTTGAACACTGAAGCTTTCTTT. The rearrangement joins TRBV4-1 to TRBJ1-1; D is unclear. V lost 4 bases to trimming and J lost 0 bases, with 15 bases between them. Germline V CDR1 and CDR2: MGHRA, YSYEKL. The CDR3 sequence is 16 residues long.

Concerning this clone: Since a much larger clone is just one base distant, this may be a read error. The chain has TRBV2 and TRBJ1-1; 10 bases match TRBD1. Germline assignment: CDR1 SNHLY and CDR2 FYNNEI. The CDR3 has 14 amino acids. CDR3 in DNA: TGTGCCAGCAGTGCGGGACAGGGGTTCACTAAAGCTTTCTTT. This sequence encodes CASSAGQGFTKAFF.

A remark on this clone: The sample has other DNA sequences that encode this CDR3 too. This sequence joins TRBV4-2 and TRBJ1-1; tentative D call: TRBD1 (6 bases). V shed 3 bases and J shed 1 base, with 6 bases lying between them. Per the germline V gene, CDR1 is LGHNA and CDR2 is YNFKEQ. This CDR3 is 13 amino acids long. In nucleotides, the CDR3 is TGTGCCAGCAGCCAGGGACAGAACACTGAAGCTTTCTTT. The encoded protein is CASSQGQNTEAFF.

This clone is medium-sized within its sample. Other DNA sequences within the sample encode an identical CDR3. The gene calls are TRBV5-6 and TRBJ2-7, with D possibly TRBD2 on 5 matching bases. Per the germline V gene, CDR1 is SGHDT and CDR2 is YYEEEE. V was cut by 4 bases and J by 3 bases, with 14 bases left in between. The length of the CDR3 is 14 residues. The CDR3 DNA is TGTGCCAGCAGCATGGCCGGGGAGAACTACGAGCAGTACTTC. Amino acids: CASSMAGENYEQYF.

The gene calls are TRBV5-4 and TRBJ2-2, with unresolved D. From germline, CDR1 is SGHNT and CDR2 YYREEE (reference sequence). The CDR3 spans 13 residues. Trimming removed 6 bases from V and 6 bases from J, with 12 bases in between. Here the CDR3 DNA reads TGTGCCAGCACCGAGAGGAGTGCCGGGGAGCTGTTTTTT. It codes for CASTERSAGELFF.

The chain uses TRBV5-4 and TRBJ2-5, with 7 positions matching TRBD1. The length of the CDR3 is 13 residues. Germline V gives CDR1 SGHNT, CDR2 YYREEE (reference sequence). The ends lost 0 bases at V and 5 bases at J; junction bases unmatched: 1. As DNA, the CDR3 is TGTGCCAGCAGCTTGGGACAGGGTGAGACCCAGTACTTC. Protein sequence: CASSLGQGETQYF.

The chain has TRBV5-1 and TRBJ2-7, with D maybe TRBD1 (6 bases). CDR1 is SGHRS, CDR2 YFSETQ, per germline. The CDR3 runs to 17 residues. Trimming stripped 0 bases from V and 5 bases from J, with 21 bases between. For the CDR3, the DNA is TGCGCCAGCAGCTTGGCTGTGGTGCGAGCAGGGGTCGACGAGCAGTACTTC. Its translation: CASSLAVVRAGVDEQYF.

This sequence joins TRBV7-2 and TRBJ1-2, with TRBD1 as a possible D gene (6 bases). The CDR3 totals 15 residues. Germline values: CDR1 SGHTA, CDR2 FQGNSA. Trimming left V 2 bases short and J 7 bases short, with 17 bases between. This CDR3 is CASSLSQGEGGGYTF. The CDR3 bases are TGTGCCAGCAGCTTAAGCCAGGGAGAAGGGGGTGGCTACACCTTC.

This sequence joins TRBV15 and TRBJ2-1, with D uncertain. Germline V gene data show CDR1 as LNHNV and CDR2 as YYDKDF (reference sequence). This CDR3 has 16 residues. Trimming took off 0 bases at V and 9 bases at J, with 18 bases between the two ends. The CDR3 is CATSREAAAPLAEQFF. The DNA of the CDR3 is TGTGCCACCAGCAGAGAGGCGGCAGCTCCCCTCGCTGAGCAGTTCTTC.

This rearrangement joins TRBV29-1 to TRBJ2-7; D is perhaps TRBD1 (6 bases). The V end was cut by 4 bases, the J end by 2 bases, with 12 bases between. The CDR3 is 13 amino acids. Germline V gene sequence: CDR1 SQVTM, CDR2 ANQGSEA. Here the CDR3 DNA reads TGCAGCGTTGGGAGTAGGGGGACCTACGAGCAGTACTTC. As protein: CSVGSRGTYEQYF.

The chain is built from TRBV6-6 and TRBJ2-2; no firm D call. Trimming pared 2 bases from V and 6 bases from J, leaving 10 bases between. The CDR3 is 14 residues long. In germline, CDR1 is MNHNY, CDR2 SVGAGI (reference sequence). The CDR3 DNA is TGTGCCAGCAGTTACGTCCCCGCCCCCGGGGAGCTGTTTTTT. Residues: CASSYVPAPGELFF.

The CDR3 sequence is CASRFYRGRGREAFF. DNA for the CDR3: TGTGCCAGCAGATTTTACAGGGGACGAGGGCGGGAAGCTTTCTTT. V and J are TRBV28 and TRBJ1-1; 7 bases map to TRBD1. With V trimmed by 6 bases and J by 8 bases, 15 bases remained unmatched. Germline CDR1 is MDHEN and CDR2 is SYDVKM. The CDR3 is 15 amino acids.

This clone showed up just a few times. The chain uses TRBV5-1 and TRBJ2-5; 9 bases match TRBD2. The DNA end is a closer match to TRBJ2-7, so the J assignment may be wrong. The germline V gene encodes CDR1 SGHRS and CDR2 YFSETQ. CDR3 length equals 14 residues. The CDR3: CASSLVAGAPEQYF. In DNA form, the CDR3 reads TGCGCCAGCAGCTTGGTAGCGGGAGCCCCCGAGCAGTACTTC.

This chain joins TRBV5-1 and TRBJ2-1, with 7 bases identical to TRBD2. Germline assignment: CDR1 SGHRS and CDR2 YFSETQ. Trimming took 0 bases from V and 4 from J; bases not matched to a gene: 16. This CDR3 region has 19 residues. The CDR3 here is CASSLALGGSSWGYNEQFF. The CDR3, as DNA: TGCGCCAGCAGCTTGGCTCTGGGAGGGTCCAGTTGGGGATACAATGAGCAGTTCTTC.

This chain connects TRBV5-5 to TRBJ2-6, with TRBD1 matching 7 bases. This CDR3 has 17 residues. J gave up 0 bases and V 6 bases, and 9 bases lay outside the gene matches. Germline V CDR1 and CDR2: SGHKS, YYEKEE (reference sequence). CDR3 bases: TGTGCCAGCATCCTCGGGACAGACGGCTCTGGGGCCAACGTCCTGACTTTC. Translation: CASILGTDGSGANVLTF. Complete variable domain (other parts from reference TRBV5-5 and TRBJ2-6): DAGVTQSPTHLIKTRGQQVTLRCSPISGHKSVSWYQQVLGQGPQFIFQYYEKEERGRGNFPDRFSARQFPNYSSELNVNALLLGDSALYLCASILGTDGSGANVLTFGAGSRLTVL.